This paragraph covers one T cell receptor beta chain sequence. The germline gene is not matched at one end of the junction; a read error may be the cause. The CDR3 is made up of 17 amino acids. Germline V CDR1 and CDR2: MGHRA, YSYEKL. This sample was taken from a study of tumor-infiltrating lymphocytes in primary liver carcinoma. Study at large: The patients comprised men and women between the ages of 30 and 69 years. Every sample contained roughly 3.5 to 8 million productive TCRbeta reads, and these numbers were similar from one tissue type to another.

A constant-region primer served to make TCR beta cDNA from approximately 490 ng total RNA. Slightly modified ARM-PCR, run as three nested multiplex PCR rounds, produced the TCR beta libraries. TRBV1-TRBV30 forward and Cbeta reverse primers drove the first two approximately 10-cycle rounds. In TCRdb, the multiplex PCR reads were re-called with MiXCR into one record per CDR3 protein. The sample carries 150,000 to 200,000 distinct CDR3 sequences, over 80% recorded once. Co-extraction yielded RNA and DNA from around 20-30 mg of unsorted bulk tissue. Treatment-naive at the time, the patients had chronic HBV infection. More than 75% viable tumor cells made up every tumor sample.

The sequence came from a man aged 40-49 years with primary liver carcinoma and hepatitis B virus infection. The sample taken for sequencing was tumor tissue from primary liver carcinoma. The chain carries TRBV4-1 and TRBJ2-7; 8 bases line up with TRBD2. The CDR3 DNA sequence: TGCGCCAGCAGCCAGGAGAGGACTAGCAGGAGTGTTTACGTGCAGTACTTC. Translation gives CASSQERTSRSVYVQYF.